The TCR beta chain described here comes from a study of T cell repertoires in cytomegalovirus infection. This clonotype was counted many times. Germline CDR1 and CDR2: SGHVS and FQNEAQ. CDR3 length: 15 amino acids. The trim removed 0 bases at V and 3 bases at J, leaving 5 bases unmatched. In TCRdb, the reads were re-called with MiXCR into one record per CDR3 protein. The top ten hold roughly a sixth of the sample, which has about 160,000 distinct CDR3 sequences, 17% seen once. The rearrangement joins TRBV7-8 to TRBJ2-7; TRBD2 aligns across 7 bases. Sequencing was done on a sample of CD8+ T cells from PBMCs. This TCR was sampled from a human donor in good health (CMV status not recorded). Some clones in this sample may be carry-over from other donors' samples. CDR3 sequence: CASSLAWDYVYEQYF. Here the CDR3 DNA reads TGTGCCAGCAGCTTAGCCTGGGACTACGTCTACGAGCAGTACTTC.